Listed here are 27 T cell receptor beta chains from one sample, sequenced in a study of blood T cell repertoires in COVID-19. Method: immunoSEQ multiplex PCR; TCRdb's copy keeps in-frame clones and lacks some. This sample has about 94,000 clones, with 80% to 90% found just once. The specimen was peripheral blood. The origin of the receptors is a woman of 80 years or more with acute or convalescent COVID-19.

A remark on this clone: Sequence at one end of the junction differs from germline and may be a read error. At the DNA level, this CDR3 is encoded by other sequences in the same sample as well. V and J are TRBV7-2 and TRBJ1-2; D gene unclear. CDR1 SGHTA and CDR2 FQGNSA come from the germline V gene. This CDR3 has 15 amino acids. This CDR3 reads CASSFLGRSNYGYTF. The CDR3 DNA sequence: TGCGCCAGCAGCTTTCTAGGGAGATCTAACTATGGCTACACCTTC.

This CDR3 is CAWTGQGRRPYEQYF. For the CDR3, the DNA is TGTGCCTGGACCGGACAGGGCCGGCGACCTTACGAGCAGTACTTC. The V and J genes are TRBV30 and TRBJ2-7; 8 bases fit TRBD1. V lost 4 bases to trimming and J lost 4 bases; unmatched junction nucleotides: 12. The CDR3 runs to 15 residues. The V gene's germline CDR1 is GTSNPN and CDR2 SVGIG (reference sequence).

The chain couples TRBV4-3 to TRBJ2-7; D is unresolved. The germline gives CDR1 LGHNA, CDR2 YSLEER. The CDR3 covers 15 residues. Between the trimmed V and J ends, which lost 1 base and 2 bases, there was a span of 12 bases. The CDR3 DNA reads TGCGCCAGCAGCCAAGCGGTCAGCAGCGCCTACGAGCAGTACTTC. Translating gives CASSQAVSSAYEQYF.

CDR3 in DNA: TGCGCCAGCAGCTTGGAGGCAGGGGGTTTGTCTGGCTACACCTTC. The encoded protein is CASSLEAGGLSGYTF. This rearrangement joins TRBV5-1 to TRBJ1-2; 7 nucleotides match TRBD1. J was trimmed by 7 bases and V by 0 bases; bases with no gene match: 9. Per the germline V gene, CDR1 is SGHRS and CDR2 is YFSETQ. The CDR3 has 15 residues.

The chain couples TRBV2 to TRBJ2-1; 8 nucleotides line up with TRBD2. There are 14 residues in the CDR3. Germline CDR1 SNHLY, CDR2 FYNNEI. V shed 4 bases and J 10 bases; nucleotides not matched to a gene: 9. The CDR3 DNA reads as TGTGCCAGCAGTGCTTCCAGCGGGAGATTCGAGCAGTTCTTC. Protein sequence: CASSASSGRFEQFF.

The table lists this clone with a few counts. The rearrangement links TRBV2 to TRBJ1-1; a weak D match, TRBD1 (5 bases). CDR3 size: 12 residues. CDR1 and CDR2 from the germline V gene are SNHLY and FYNNEI. Trimming took 7 bases from V and 4 from J, leaving 10 bases between them. CDR3 sequence: CASMRTGTEAFF. CDR3 in DNA: TGTGCCAGCATGAGAACAGGCACTGAAGCTTTCTTT.

V usage is TRBV3-1 (or the pseudogene TRBV3-2) and J usage is TRBJ1-2; D unresolved. CDR1 and CDR2 (germline): LGHDT, YNNKEL (reference sequence). The germline V and J ends were trimmed by 1 base and 7 bases, with 7 bases remaining between them. The CDR3 loop spans 12 amino acids. The CDR3 sequence: CASSQGMSGYTF. The CDR3 DNA follows: TGTGCCAGCAGCCAAGGTATGAGTGGCTACACCTTC.

The chain recombines TRBV15 with TRBJ1-4; 7 nucleotides align to TRBD1. This CDR3 has 15 amino acids. V trimming: 5 bases; J trimming: 7 bases; junction bases outside the gene matches: 10. Germline V CDR1 and CDR2: LNHNV, YYDKDF (reference sequence). The DNA for the CDR3 is TGTGCCACCAGCGTAAGACAGGGTCCGGGTGAAAAACTGTTTTTT. It codes for CATSVRQGPGEKLFF.

The gene calls are TRBV2 and TRBJ1-2; 7 nucleotides agree with TRBD1. Trimming removed 4 bases from V and 5 bases from J; junction bases left unmatched: 13. CDR3 length: 16 amino acids. Germline values: CDR1 SNHLY, CDR2 FYNNEI. The CDR3 DNA sequence: TGTGCCAGCAGTGGAATTCCTACCGGGACAGCTTATGGCTACACCTTC. It is translated as CASSGIPTGTAYGYTF.

The V gene is TRBV5-4, the J gene TRBJ2-7; 15 bases fit TRBD2. V shed 4 bases and J 3 bases; nucleotides not matched to a gene: 5. Germline values: CDR1 SGHNT, CDR2 YYREEE (reference sequence). The CDR3 has 16 amino acids. This chain's CDR3 is CASSPGLAGGHYEQYF. The CDR3 DNA sequence: TGTGCCAGCAGCCCGGGACTAGCGGGAGGCCACTACGAGCAGTACTTC.

V gene TRBV9 combines with J gene TRBJ1-2; D is possibly TRBD1 (6 bases). CDR3 length: 15 amino acids. With 4 bases removed from V and 8 bases from J, the gap between germline ends came to 21 bases. Germline V gene data show CDR1 as SGDLS and CDR2 as YYNGEE. The CDR3 loop reads CASSPHPGDAYGYTF. Written as DNA, the CDR3 is TGTGCCAGCAGCCCGCACCCAGGGGACGCCTACGGCTACACCTTC.

The sample holds one count of this clone. The chain carries TRBV3-1 (or the pseudogene TRBV3-2) and TRBJ1-2; no clear D gene. Per the germline V gene, CDR1 is LGHDT and CDR2 is YNNKEL (reference sequence). The V end lost 0 bases, the J end lost 4 bases, and 9 bases lay between the germline ends. This CDR3 region has 14 residues. DNA of the CDR3: TGTGCCAGCAGCCAAGATGGGAGGGCCTATGGCTACACCTTC. This sequence encodes CASSQDGRAYGYTF.

This sequence joins TRBV3-1 (or the pseudogene TRBV3-2) and TRBJ1-2; 7 nucleotides match TRBD1. J lost 3 bases, V lost 2 bases, and 3 bases had no gene match. CDR1 and CDR2 (germline): LGHDT, YNNKEL (reference sequence). The CDR3 runs 14 residues. The chain's CDR3 is CASSQRGGHYGYTF. In DNA, the CDR3 is TGTGCCAGCAGCCAAAGAGGGGGCCACTATGGCTACACCTTC.

The chain uses TRBV27 and TRBJ2-7; 8 bases match TRBD1. Germline V gene sequence: CDR1 MNHEY, CDR2 SMNVEV (reference sequence). V lost 4 bases and J lost 7; bases outside the gene matches: 18. This CDR3 is 17 amino acids long. The CDR3 nucleotides are TGTGCCAGCAGTTACCTTATACCGGGGACAGGAGGTGGAGAGCAGTACTTC. As protein: CASSYLIPGTGGGEQYF.

V and J are TRBV5-5 and TRBJ1-2; D gene unclear. The germline V and J ends were trimmed by 2 bases and 8 bases, with 16 bases remaining between them. Germline CDR1 SGHKS, CDR2 YYEKEE (reference sequence). The CDR3 has 14 amino acids. As DNA, the CDR3 is TGTGCCAGCAGCTTCGCGGGCCAGACGGGGGGCTACACCTTC. This translates into CASSFAGQTGGYTF.

This chain joins TRBV2 and TRBJ2-1, with D unresolved. The CDR3 sequence is 12 residues long. Trimming stripped 6 bases from V and 10 bases from J, with 13 bases between. Germline CDR1 and CDR2: SNHLY and FYNNEI. Written as DNA, the CDR3 is TGTGCCAGCAGCTTGACATTGGCAGAGCAGTTCTTC. The encoded protein is CASSLTLAEQFF.

The chain has TRBV5-1 and TRBJ1-4, with D possibly TRBD1 on 6 matching bases. Trimming pared 2 bases from V and 4 bases from J, leaving 12 bases between. Germline CDR1 is SGHRS and CDR2 is YFSETQ. The CDR3 runs to 15 residues. In DNA form, the CDR3 reads TGCGCCAGCAGCTTCGTAGGACAGAATAATGAAAAACTGTTTTTT. It codes for CASSFVGQNNEKLFF. The complete variable domain, with remaining parts taken from reference TRBV5-1 and TRBJ1-4, reads KAGVTQTPRYLIKTRGQQVTLSCSPISGHRSVSWYQQTPGQGLQFLFEYFSETQRNKGNFPGRFSGRQFSNSRSEMNVSTLELGDSALYLCASSFVGQNNEKLFFGSGTQLSVL.

The rearrangement links TRBV5-4 to TRBJ2-2; maybe TRBD2 (6 bases). Germline CDR1 reads SGHNT; CDR2 reads YYREEE (reference sequence). This CDR3 has 15 residues. V lost 3 bases to trimming and J lost 3 bases, with 12 bases between them. CDR3 sequence (DNA): TGTGCCAGCAGCTCCGGCGGAGGGTACACCGGGGAGCTGTTTTTT. Its translation: CASSSGGGYTGELFF.

This chain links TRBV10-3 with TRBJ1-2; tentatively, D is TRBD1 (5 bases). V was shortened by 4 bases and J by 4 bases, with 10 bases between the two germline ends. The germline gives CDR1 ENHRY, CDR2 SYGVKD. The CDR3 covers 13 residues. The CDR3 bases are TGTGCCATCAGTGCGGCGGGGGGCTATGGCTACACCTTC. Amino acids: CAISAAGGYGYTF.

The chain uses TRBV30 and TRBJ1-6, with TRBD1 as a possible D gene (6 bases). CDR1 and CDR2 (germline): GTSNPN, SVGIG (reference sequence). The CDR3 covers 15 residues. V was pared by 0 bases and J by 10 bases, with 16 bases between. Here the CDR3 reads CAWSVLGATESPLHF. The CDR3 DNA follows: TGTGCCTGGAGTGTACTGGGGGCAACGGAGTCACCCCTCCACTTT.

The chain joins TRBV19 to TRBJ2-5, with 8 bases lining up with TRBD2. The CDR3 has 16 residues. CDR1 is LNHDA, CDR2 SQIVND, per germline (reference sequence). Trimming removed 8 bases from V and 5 bases from J; junction bases left unmatched: 16. The CDR3 reads CASRVSSSGISETQYF. In DNA, the CDR3 is TGTGCCAGTCGTGTCTCCAGTAGCGGGATTTCGGAGACCCAGTACTTC.

The genes are TRBV30 and TRBJ1-1; D possibly corresponds to TRBD1 (5 bases). The CDR3 is made up of 14 amino acids. Germline CDR1 reads GTSNPN; CDR2 reads SVGIG (reference sequence). Trimming removed 0 bases from V and 6 bases from J, with 14 bases in between. CDR3 DNA: TGTGCCTGGAGTGTACGGGGGTTACGGGCTGAAGCTTTCTTT. Protein product: CAWSVRGLRAEAFF. Together with reference TRBV30 and TRBJ1-1, the CDR3 gives the full variable domain: SQTIHQWPATLVQPVGSPLSLECTVEGTSNPNLYWYRQAAGRGLQLLFYSVGIGQISSEVPQNLSASRPQDRQFILSSKKLLLSDSGFYLCAWSVRGLRAEAFFGQGTRLTVV.

This clone was picked up a small number of times. The chain recombines TRBV18 with TRBJ2-2, with TRBD1 matching over 7 bases. V trimming: 7 bases; J trimming: 4 bases; junction bases outside the gene matches: 9. The CDR3 extends over 15 amino acids. Germline V gives CDR1 KGHSH, CDR2 LQKENI. Here the CDR3 reads CASLTGDSGTGELFF. CDR3 nucleotides: TGTGCCAGCTTAACAGGGGATTCCGGCACCGGGGAGCTGTTTTTT.

The rearrangement links TRBV5-6 to TRBJ1-1; no definite D call. Germline lookup yields CDR1 SGHDT and CDR2 YYEEEE. V was cut by 1 base and J by 5 bases, with 9 bases left in between. The CDR3 length is 13 residues. This chain's CDR3 is CASSLRGLTEAFF. The CDR3 coding sequence is TGTGCCAGCAGCTTGCGAGGGTTAACTGAAGCTTTCTTT.

V is TRBV6-1 and J is TRBJ1-5; 7 nucleotides match TRBD1. The V gene end was trimmed by 2 bases and the J gene end by 0 bases; junction bases not matched to a gene: 7. CDR1 and CDR2 from the germline V gene are MNHNS and SASEGT. The CDR3 is made up of 17 amino acids. Here the CDR3 DNA reads TGTGCCAGCAGTGAATCTTTGACAGGGTATAGCAATCAGCCCCAGCATTTT. It specifies CASSESLTGYSNQPQHF.

V usage is TRBV5-1 and J usage is TRBJ2-1; TRBD1 matches 8 bases. Germline V gives CDR1 SGHRS, CDR2 YFSETQ. The CDR3 runs 13 residues. V lost 4 bases and J lost 6; bases outside the gene matches: 3. The CDR3 DNA follows: TGCGCCAGCAGCGTCACAGGGGGCAATGAGCAGTTCTTC. Translated: CASSVTGGNEQFF.

J is TRBJ2-7 and V is TRBV29-1; TRBD2 aligns across 12 bases. The ends lost 7 bases at V and 5 bases at J; junction bases unmatched: 6. Germline CDR1 SQVTM, CDR2 ANQGSEA. The CDR3 totals 13 residues. The CDR3 coding sequence is TGCAGCGACCGACTAGCGGGAGAAGACGAGCAGTACTTC. As protein: CSDRLAGEDEQYF.